Listed below are T cell receptor beta chains from one sample, sequenced in a study of T cell responses to AZD1222 COVID-19 vaccine. The method was immunoSEQ multiplex PCR; TCRdb's version includes in-frame clones alone and lacks a portion of them. This sample has roughly 120,000 clones; 80% to 90% occur once, and the top ten carry approximately 18%. The source was peripheral blood, collected on day 0 of MenACWY control vaccination. The receptors were gathered from an adult in good health. The CDR3 runs from the conserved cysteine through the conserved F or W. The D gene is left open where the match is weak. The size field is filled for only some rows; it gives once, few, many or a size class.

TRBV24-1,TRBJ1-5,NA,NA,CATSDSTGQHQPQHF,TGTGCCACCAGTGACTCGACAGGACAACATCAGCCCCAGCATTTT
TRBV11-1,TRBJ1-6,NA,NA,CASSTVNSPLHF,TGTGCCAGCAGCACAGTCAATTCACCCCTCCACTTT
TRBV2,TRBJ1-5,NA,NA,CASSSGGTPNQPQHF,TGTGCCAGCAGTTCGGGAGGGACACCTAATCAGCCCCAGCATTTT
TRBV9,TRBJ2-7,TRBD2,few,CASSPGLGSDEQYF,TGTGCCAGCAGCCCGGGACTAGGCTCCGACGAGCAGTACTTC
TRBV5-4,TRBJ2-7,NA,NA,CASRKGTHSYEQYF,TGTGCCAGCAGGAAGGGGACACACTCCTACGAGCAGTACTTC
TRBV5-1,TRBJ2-1,NA,once,CASSLGDNEQFF,TGCGCCAGCAGCTTAGGGGACAATGAGCAGTTCTTC
TRBV3-1/TRBV3-2,TRBJ2-7,TRBD2,NA,CASSPPGLAGDRHYEQYF,TGTGCCAGCAGCCCCCCGGGACTAGCGGGAGATCGACACTACGAGCAGTACTTC
TRBV24-1,TRBJ1-5,NA,NA,CATSDFFSPGPQHF,TGTGCCACCAGTGATTTTTTCAGCCCCGGGCCCCAGCATTTT
TRBV11-2,TRBJ2-4,NA,NA,CASSLAGVGAKNIQYF,TGTGCCAGCAGCTTAGCAGGGGTAGGGGCCAAAAACATTCAGTACTTC
TRBV28,TRBJ1-3,TRBD1,NA,CASSPPGGKRNTIYF,TGTGCCAGCAGCCCCCCAGGGGGTAAACGGAACACCATATATTTT
TRBV3-1/TRBV3-2,TRBJ2-7,NA,NA,CASRLSGGSYEQYF,TGTGCCAGCAGATTGAGCGGAGGCTCCTACGAGCAGTACTTC
TRBV7-9,TRBJ2-2,TRBD2,NA,CASKTGGRVAGELFF,TGTGCCAGCAAGACCGGCGGGAGGGTTGCCGGGGAGCTGTTTTTT